This T cell receptor (beta chain) was documented in a study of blood T cell repertoires in COVID-19. Turning to the study itself: The origin of the acute and convalescent COVID-19 samples was the United States, Italy and Spain.

In the authors' workflow: Estimates of nucleated cell counts were drawn from the amplification of reference gene primers. The repertoire was sequenced with immunoSEQ multiplex PCR; TCRdb's copy has only in-frame clones and lacks some. Clone size and V and J calls were adopted from that table, with D and trimming inferred from the DNA. The profile covers roughly 170,000 clones, with more than 65% appearing a single time and about 5.3% taken by the ten largest. Cohort allocation depended upon clinical history that participants reported. The CDR3 covers 18 residues. V lost 5 bases, J lost 6 bases, and 9 bases stayed unmatched. CDR1 is SNHLY, CDR2 FYNNEI, per germline.

This rearrangement joins TRBV2 to TRBJ2-2, with 16 bases fitting TRBD2. The origin of this receptor is a woman aged 40 to 50 with acute COVID-19. Specimen: PBMCs or T cells enriched from blood (not recorded which). The CDR3 bases are TGTGCCAGCAGTTACCTGGGACTAGCGGGAGGGCTGGCCGGGGAGCTGTTTTTT. Its translation is CASSYLGLAGGLAGELFF. Filled out from reference TRBV2 and TRBJ2-2, the complete variable domain reads EPEVTQTPSHQVTQMGQEVILRCVPISNHLYFYWYRQILGQKVEFLVSFYNNEISEKSEIFDDQFSVERPDGSNFTLKIRSTKLEDSAMYFCASSYLGLAGGLAGELFFGEGSRLTVL.